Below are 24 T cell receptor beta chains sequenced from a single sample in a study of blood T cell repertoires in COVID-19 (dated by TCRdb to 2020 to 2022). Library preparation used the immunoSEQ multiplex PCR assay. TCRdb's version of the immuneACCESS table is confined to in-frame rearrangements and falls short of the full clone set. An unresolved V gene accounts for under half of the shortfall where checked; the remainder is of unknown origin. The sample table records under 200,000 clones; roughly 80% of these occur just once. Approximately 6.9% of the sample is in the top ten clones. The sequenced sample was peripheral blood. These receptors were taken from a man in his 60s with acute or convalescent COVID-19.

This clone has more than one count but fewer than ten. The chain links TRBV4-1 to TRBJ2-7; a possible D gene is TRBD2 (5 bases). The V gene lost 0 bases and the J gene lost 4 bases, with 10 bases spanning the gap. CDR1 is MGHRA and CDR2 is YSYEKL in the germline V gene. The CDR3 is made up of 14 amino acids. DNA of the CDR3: TGCGCCAGCAGCCAAGATCAGAGGGCGTACGAGCAGTACTTC. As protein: CASSQDQRAYEQYF.

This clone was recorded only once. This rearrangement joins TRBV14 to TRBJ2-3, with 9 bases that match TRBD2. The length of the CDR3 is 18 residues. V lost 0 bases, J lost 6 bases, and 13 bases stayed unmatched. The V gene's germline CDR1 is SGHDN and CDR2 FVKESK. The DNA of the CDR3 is TGTGCCAGCAGCCAAGATTTACGGTGGAGCGGGGGGATGGATACGCAGTATTTT. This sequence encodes CASSQDLRWSGGMDTQYF.

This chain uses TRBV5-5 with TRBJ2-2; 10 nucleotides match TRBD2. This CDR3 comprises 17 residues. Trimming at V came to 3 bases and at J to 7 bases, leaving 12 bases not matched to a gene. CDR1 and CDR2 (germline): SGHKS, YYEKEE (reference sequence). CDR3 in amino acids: CASSSAPTSGVGGELFF. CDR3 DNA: TGTGCCAGCAGCTCAGCCCCTACTAGCGGGGTGGGCGGGGAGCTGTTTTTT.

As DNA, the CDR3 is TGTGCCAGCTGGGCCGGGGACTCCTACAATGAGCAGTTCTTC. Protein: CASWAGDSYNEQFF. The chain recombines TRBV28 with TRBJ2-1; perhaps TRBD2 as D (5 bases). The CDR3 spans 14 residues. The V end was cut by 8 bases, the J end by 0 bases, with 11 bases between. Germline V CDR1 and CDR2: MDHEN, SYDVKM.

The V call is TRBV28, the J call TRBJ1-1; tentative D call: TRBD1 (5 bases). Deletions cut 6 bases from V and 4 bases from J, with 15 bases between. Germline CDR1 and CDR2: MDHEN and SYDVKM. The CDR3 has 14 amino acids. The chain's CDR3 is CASSPWTGGTEAFF. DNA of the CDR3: TGTGCCAGCAGCCCTTGGACGGGGGGCACTGAAGCTTTCTTT.

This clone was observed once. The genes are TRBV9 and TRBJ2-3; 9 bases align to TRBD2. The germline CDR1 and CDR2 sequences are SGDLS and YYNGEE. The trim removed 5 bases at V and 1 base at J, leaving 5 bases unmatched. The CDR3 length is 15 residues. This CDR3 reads CASSLSGRGTDTQYF. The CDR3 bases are TGTGCCAGCAGTCTTAGCGGGAGAGGCACAGATACGCAGTATTTT.

The CDR3 DNA reads TGTGCCAGTAGTATGGGGATTTTAATTGACGGGAGCTCTGGAAACACCATATATTTT. Translated, it gives CASSMGILIDGSSGNTIYF. The chain carries TRBV19 and TRBJ1-3; D gene unclear. V lost 3 bases to trimming and J lost 0 bases, with 21 bases between them. The CDR3 has 19 residues. Per germline, CDR1 LNHDA and CDR2 SQIVND (reference sequence).

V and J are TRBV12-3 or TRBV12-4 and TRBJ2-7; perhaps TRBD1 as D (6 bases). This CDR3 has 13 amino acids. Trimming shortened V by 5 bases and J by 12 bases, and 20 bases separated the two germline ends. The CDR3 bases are TGTGCCAGCAGTCTTTCACAGGGACAATATTTGTACTTC. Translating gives CASSLSQGQYLYF.

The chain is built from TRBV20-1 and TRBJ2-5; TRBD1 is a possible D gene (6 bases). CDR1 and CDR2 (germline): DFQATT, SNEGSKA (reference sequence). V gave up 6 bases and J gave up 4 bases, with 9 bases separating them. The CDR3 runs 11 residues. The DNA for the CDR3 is TGCAGTGCACTAGGGGGAGAGACCCAGTACTTC. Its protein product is CSALGGETQYF.

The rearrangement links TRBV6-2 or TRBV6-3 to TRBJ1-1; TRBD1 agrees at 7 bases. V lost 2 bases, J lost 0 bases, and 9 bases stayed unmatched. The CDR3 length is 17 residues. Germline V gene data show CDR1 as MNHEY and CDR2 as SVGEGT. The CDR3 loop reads CASSYPQGDPMNTEAFF. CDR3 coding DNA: TGTGCCAGCAGTTACCCGCAGGGGGACCCGATGAACACTGAAGCTTTCTTT.

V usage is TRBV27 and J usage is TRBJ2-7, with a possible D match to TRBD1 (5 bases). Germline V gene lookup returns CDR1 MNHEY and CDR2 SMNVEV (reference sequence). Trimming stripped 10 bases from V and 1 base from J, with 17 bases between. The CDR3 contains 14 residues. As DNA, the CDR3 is TGTGCCATCAAAGGGGCTGTAGATTCCTACGAGCAGTACTTC. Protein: CAIKGAVDSYEQYF.

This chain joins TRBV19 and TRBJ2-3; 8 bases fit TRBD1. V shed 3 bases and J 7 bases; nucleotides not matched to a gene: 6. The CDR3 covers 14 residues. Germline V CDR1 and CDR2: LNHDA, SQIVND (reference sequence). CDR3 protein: CASSIPGGVYTQYF. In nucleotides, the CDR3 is TGTGCCAGTAGTATTCCAGGGGGCGTATATACGCAGTATTTT.

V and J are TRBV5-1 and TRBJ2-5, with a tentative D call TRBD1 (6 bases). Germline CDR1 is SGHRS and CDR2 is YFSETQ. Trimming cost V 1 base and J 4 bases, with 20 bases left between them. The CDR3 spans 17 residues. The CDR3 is CASSLSETGTRVETQYF. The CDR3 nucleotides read TGCGCCAGCAGCTTGTCGGAGACAGGTACTAGAGTAGAGACCCAGTACTTC.

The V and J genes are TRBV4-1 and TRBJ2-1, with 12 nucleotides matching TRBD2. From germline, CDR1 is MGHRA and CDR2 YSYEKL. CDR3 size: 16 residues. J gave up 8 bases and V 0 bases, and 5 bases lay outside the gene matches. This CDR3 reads CASSQEGTSGRYEQFF. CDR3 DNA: TGCGCCAGCAGCCAAGAAGGTACTAGCGGGAGGTATGAGCAGTTCTTC.

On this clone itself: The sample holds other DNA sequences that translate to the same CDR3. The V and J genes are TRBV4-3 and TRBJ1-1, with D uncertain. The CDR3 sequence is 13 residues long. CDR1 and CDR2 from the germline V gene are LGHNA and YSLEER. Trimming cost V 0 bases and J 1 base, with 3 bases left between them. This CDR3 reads CASSQDRNTEAFF. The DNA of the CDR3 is TGCGCCAGCAGCCAAGATCGGAACACTGAAGCTTTCTTT.

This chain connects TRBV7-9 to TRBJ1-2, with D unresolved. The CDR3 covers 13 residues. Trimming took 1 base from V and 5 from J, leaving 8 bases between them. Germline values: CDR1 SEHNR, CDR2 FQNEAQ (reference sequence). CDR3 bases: TGTGCCAGCAGCTTAGAGGACTGGTATGGCTACACCTTC. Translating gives CASSLEDWYGYTF.

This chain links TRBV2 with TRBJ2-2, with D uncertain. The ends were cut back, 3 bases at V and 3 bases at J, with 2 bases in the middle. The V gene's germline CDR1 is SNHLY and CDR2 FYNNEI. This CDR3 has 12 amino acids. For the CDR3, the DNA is TGTGCCAGCAGTGACGACACCGGGGAGCTGTTTTTT. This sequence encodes CASSDDTGELFF.

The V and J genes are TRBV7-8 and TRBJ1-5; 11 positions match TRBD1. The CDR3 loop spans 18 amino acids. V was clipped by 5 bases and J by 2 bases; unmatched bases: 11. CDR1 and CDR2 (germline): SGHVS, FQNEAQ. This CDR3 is CASSRGQGALSGNQPQHF. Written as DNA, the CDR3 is TGTGCCAGCAGCCGAGGACAGGGGGCTCTTTCTGGCAATCAGCCCCAGCATTTT.

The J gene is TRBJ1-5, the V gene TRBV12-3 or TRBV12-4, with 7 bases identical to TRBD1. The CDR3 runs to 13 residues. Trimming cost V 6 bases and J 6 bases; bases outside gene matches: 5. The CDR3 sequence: CASSTGTAQPQHF. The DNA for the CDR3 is TGTGCCAGCAGCACTGGGACAGCTCAGCCCCAGCATTTT.

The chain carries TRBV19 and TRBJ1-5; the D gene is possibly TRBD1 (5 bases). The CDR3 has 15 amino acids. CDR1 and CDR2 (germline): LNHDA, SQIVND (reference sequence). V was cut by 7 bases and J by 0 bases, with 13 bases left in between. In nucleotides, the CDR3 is TGTGCCAGTAAGGCAGGCAGGGATAGCAATCAGCCCCAGCATTTT. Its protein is CASKAGRDSNQPQHF. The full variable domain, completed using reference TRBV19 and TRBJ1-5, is DGGITQSPKYLFRKEGQNVTLSCEQNLNHDAMYWYRQDPGQGLRLIYYSQIVNDFQKGDIAEGYSVSREKKESFPLTVTSAQKNPTAFYLCASKAGRDSNQPQHFGDGTRLSIL.

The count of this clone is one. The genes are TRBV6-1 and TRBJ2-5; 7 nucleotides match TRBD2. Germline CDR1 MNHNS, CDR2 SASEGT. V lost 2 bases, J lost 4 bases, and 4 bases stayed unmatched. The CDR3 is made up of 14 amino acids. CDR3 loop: CASSEWGGRETQYF. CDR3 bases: TGTGCCAGCAGTGAATGGGGCGGGAGAGAGACCCAGTACTTC.

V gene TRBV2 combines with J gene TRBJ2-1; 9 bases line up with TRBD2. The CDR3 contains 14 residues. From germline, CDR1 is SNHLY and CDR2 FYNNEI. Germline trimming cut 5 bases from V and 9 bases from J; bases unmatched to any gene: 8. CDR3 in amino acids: CASSSKAGGPEQFF. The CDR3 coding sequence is TGTGCCAGCAGTAGTAAGGCGGGGGGGCCTGAGCAGTTCTTC.

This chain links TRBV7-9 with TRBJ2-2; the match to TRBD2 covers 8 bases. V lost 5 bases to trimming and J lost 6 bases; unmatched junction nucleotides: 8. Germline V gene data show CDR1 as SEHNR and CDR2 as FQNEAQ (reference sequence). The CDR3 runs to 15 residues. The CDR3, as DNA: TGTGCCAGCAGCCAAAGCGGGAGCTACCCCGGGGAGCTGTTTTTT. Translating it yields CASSQSGSYPGELFF.

CDR3 in DNA: TGTGCCAGTAGTAACCGGGACTCCAAATGGGAGAAACTGTTTTTT. It translates to CASSNRDSKWEKLFF. This rearrangement joins TRBV19 to TRBJ1-4; weak D call: TRBD1 (5 bases). Germline CDR1 LNHDA, CDR2 SQIVND (reference sequence). The ends were cut back, 4 bases at V and 11 bases at J, with 20 bases in the middle. The CDR3 covers 15 residues.